The sequence of this TCR beta chain was determined in a study of blood T cell repertoires in COVID-19. Some clones are missing from TCRdb's copy, which holds only in-frame ones; the method was immunoSEQ multiplex PCR. The sample shows 250,000 or so clones, 65% to 90% of them seen only once. The CDR3 is 13 residues long. Per germline, CDR1 DFQATT and CDR2 SNEGSKA (reference sequence). Deletions cut 3 bases from V and 1 base from J, with 9 bases between. The material sequenced was PBMCs or T cells enriched from blood (not recorded which). This sequence originates from a man aged 35 to 55 who had recovered from COVID-19. This chain connects TRBV20-1 to TRBJ1-2; maybe TRBD1 (5 bases). The CDR3 DNA is TGCAGTGCTAGTATAGGGGTTAACTATGGCTACACCTTC. It codes for CSASIGVNYGYTF.